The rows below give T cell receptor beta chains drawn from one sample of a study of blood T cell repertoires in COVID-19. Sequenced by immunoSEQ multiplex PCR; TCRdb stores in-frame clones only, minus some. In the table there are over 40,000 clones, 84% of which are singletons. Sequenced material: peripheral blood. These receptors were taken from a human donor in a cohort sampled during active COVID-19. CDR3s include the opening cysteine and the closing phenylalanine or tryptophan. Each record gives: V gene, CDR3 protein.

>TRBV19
CASSTIQGGPYNEQFF
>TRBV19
CASSQQGNGNQPQHF
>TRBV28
CASSFAGQLGNYGYTF
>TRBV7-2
CASSLNPDPGLAEYYEQYF
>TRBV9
CASSVDGTSLNEQFF
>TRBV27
CARLSAESPLHF
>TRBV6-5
CASNRDRSYYGYTF
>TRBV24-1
CATSDRTGNYGYTF
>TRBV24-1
CATSAALDTDTQYF
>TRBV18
CASSPRQLSSSYNSPLHF
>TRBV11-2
CASSRGLAGVGATDTQYF
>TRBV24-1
CATSDVQGRSTDTQYF
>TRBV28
CASRTGADSEHEQYF
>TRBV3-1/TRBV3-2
CASSQLPGFNQPQHF
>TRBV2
CASIEGGHSDTQYF
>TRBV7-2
CASSPGFITDTQYF
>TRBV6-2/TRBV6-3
CASSYSELAGATSDTQYF
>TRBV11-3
CASTYRGNEQFF
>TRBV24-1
CATSGSSSGTTNEKLFF
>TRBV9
CASSDGGGGDNEQFF
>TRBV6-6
CASSYSIQFLEKLFF
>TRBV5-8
CASSPGTGRFQETQYF
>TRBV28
CASSTTGLGAEAFF
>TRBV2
CASSSRTSGQETQYF
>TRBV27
CASSLGAVQETQYF
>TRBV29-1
CSVQNPLTGDTDTQYF
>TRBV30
CAWSEDNHGEAFF
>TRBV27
CASSLLAGLGREQFF
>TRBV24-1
CATSDRTGALQETQYF
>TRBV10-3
CAISSTGGFQPQHF
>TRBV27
CASSFGGAGYEQYF
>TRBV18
CASSLRLAGDLTGELFF
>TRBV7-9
CASSLVRTGTDTQYF
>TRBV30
CAWGQGLNTEAFF
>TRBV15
CATSRDRGSNEKLFF
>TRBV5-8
CASRDRGTYEQYF
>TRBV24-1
CATSDRRQFNEQFF
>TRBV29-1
CSPPNRGAKNEKLFF
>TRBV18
CASSLGTSGYEQYF
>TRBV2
CASTATSIGLTDTQYF
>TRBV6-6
CASSVQGSDGYTF
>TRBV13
CASSFNGENTEAFF
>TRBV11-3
CASSLGTSGRNEQFF
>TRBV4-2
CASSQTPSLYEQYF
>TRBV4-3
CASSQDRGLAGYTF
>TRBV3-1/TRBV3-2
CASSHGTGDSNQPQHF
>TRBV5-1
CASSRDSNYGYTF
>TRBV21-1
CASMGQEEAKNIQYF
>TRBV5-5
CASSLGLAGVTDTQYF
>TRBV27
CASSFLGRSNTGELFF
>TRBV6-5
CASSYSLQGRNEQFF
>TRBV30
CAWRTGTVSYEQYF
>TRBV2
CASREDTQYF
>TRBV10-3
CAIRASGNTIYF